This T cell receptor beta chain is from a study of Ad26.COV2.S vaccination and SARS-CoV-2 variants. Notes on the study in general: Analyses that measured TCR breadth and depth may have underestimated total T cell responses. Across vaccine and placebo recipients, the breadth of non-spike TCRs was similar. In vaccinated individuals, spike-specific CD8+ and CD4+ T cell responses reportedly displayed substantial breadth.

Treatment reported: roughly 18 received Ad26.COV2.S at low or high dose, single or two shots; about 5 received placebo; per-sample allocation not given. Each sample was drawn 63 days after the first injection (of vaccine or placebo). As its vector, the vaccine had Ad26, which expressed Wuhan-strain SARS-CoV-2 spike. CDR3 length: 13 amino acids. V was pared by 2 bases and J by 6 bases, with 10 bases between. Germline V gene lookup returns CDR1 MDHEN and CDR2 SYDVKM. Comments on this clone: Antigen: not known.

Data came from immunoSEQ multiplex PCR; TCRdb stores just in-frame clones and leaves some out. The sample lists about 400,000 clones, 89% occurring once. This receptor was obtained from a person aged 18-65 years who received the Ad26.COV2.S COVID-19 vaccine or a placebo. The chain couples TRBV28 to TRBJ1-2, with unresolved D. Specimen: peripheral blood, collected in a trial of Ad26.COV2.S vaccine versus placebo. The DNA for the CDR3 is TGTGCCAGCAGTTTAGGAGGAGGGAATGGCTACACCTTC. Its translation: CASSLGGGNGYTF.